The clone carrying this TCR beta chain occurred a few times. What it binds is not known. The germline gives CDR1 GTSNPN, CDR2 SVGIG (reference sequence). There are 15 residues in the CDR3. Unmatched junction bases numbered 12, after V lost 4 bases and J lost 7 bases. This entry comes from a study of T-cell memory formation after mild COVID-19. General study results and limits: Day 15 to 85 contracting clones showed balanced CD4/CD8; day 15 to 37 expanders favored CD4+.

In TCRdb, the 5' RACE reads were re-called with MiXCR into one record per CDR3 protein. The table lists under 550,000 distinct CDR3 sequences, more than 15% of them singletons. The receptor's source is a man aged 18 to 30 who had mild COVID-19 (a few samples of this study predate the infection). Cell type and time point are not known. Sequencing input: PBMCs or a T cell subset sorted from them (not recorded which). The chain couples TRBV30 to TRBJ1-2, with 10 bases identical to TRBD1. The CDR3 region has the DNA TGTGCCTGGACGCCGTGGGACAGGGGCCTCGCTGGCTACACCTTC. Its translation: CAWTPWDRGLAGYTF.